This TCR beta chain was profiled in a study of control samples from healthy donors and cancer patients (dated by TCRdb to the early 2020s). Trimming costs V 4 bases and J 0 bases, and their ends lie 10 bases apart. The CDR3 measures 14 amino acids from cysteine to phenylalanine. CDR3 DNA is the only sequence kept; it has 42 bases, read in frame from the first base. Based on the germline V gene, the CDR1 and CDR2 sequences are MDHEN and SYDVKM. Details on this clone: The antigen it binds to is not known. Per-base quality was not reported, and no clone a single base away is much larger than it.

Receptor amplification or capture employed the immunoSEQ multiplex PCR assay. Held by TCRdb, this immuneACCESS table contains in-frame sequences only and omits some clones. Under half of the omission traces to an unresolved V gene where checked; the cause of the rest is unknown. Here the sample has about 51,000 clones; about 80% occur a single time. The ten largest clones take up 9.5% to 13% of the sample. This sequence originates from a man between 70 and 80 years old in good health. The sample comprised blood. The sequence joins TRBV28 to TRBJ2-7; the D gene may be TRBD1 or TRBD2, since each aligns over 5 bases. The base sequence is TGTGCCAGCAGTTCGGGACGGGTCTCCTACGAGCAGTACTTC. Its protein is CASSSGRVSYEQYF.